These 10 T cell receptor beta chains came from one sample sequenced in a study of sequential checkpoint blockade in melanoma. Treatment meaning: randomized to nivolumab then ipilimumab (arm A) or the reverse (arm B). TCRdb's copy holds only in-frame clones and misses some; the assay was immunoSEQ multiplex PCR. In the table there are 25,000 to 35,000 clones, approximately 91% of which are singletons. Sequenced material: CD8+ T cells sorted from blood (inferred from file names), taken from a patient given nivolumab and ipilimumab in sequence. The receptors derive from a human donor with melanoma.

V is TRBV5-1 and J is TRBJ2-3; 7 bases map to TRBD1. The V and J ends lost 3 bases and 9 bases, in that order; junction bases with no gene match: 7. CDR3 length equals 13 residues. Germline V gene sequence: CDR1 SGHRS, CDR2 YFSETQ. The CDR3 reads CASSSGTDNTQYF. CDR3 sequence (DNA): TGCGCCAGCAGCTCCGGGACAGATAACACGCAGTATTTT. Using reference TRBV5-1 and TRBJ2-3 for the parts outside the CDR3, the full variable domain is KAGVTQTPRYLIKTRGQQVTLSCSPISGHRSVSWYQQTPGQGLQFLFEYFSETQRNKGNFPGRFSGRQFSNSRSEMNVSTLELGDSALYLCASSSGTDNTQYFGPGTRLTVL.

The genes are TRBV6-5 and TRBJ2-1; D is perhaps TRBD1 (5 bases). The CDR3 length is 13 residues. Between the trimmed V and J ends, which lost 5 bases and 6 bases, there was a span of 11 bases. Germline CDR1 MNHEY, CDR2 SVGAGI. The CDR3: CASSRGSSNEQFF. As DNA, the CDR3 is TGTGCCAGCAGTAGGGGTTCATCCAATGAGCAGTTCTTC.

The J gene is TRBJ2-5, the V gene TRBV13; 12 nucleotides agree with TRBD2. CDR3 length equals 17 residues. The V gene end was trimmed by 0 bases and the J gene end by 5 bases; junction bases not matched to a gene: 7. The germline V gene has CDR1 PRHDT and CDR2 FYEKMQ (reference sequence). The CDR3 DNA is TGTGCCAGCAGCTTAGGCTCCCTAGCGGGGGGGCCGGAGACCCAGTACTTC. Its translation: CASSLGSLAGGPETQYF.

This clone was counted a few times. This chain uses TRBV28 with TRBJ1-2, with no clear D. The CDR3 is 13 amino acids. Germline V gene data show CDR1 as MDHEN and CDR2 as SYDVKM. V lost 3 bases and J 8 bases, leaving 13 bases between the germline ends. For the CDR3, the DNA is TGTGCCAGCAGTTTGAGGCCCCTCGGGGGCTACACCTTC. This sequence encodes CASSLRPLGGYTF.

As concerns this clone: The junction departs from germline at one end; a sequencing error may be responsible. The same CDR3 can be traced to other DNA sequences in this sample. V usage is TRBV27 and J usage is TRBJ2-7; D ambiguous. CDR1 is MNHEY, CDR2 SMNVEV, per germline (reference sequence). This CDR3 spans 13 amino acids. Here the CDR3 reads CASSPIDTSEQYF. DNA for the CDR3: TGCGCCAGCAGTCCCATCGACACATCGGAGCAGTACTTC.

The gene calls are TRBV28 and TRBJ2-7; 7 bases map to TRBD1. The CDR3 is 15 amino acids. The germline V gene encodes CDR1 MDHEN and CDR2 SYDVKM. J lost 0 bases, V lost 6 bases, and 8 bases had no gene match. The CDR3, as DNA: TGTGCCAGCAGCTCCGGGACAGTCCTCTCCTACGAGCAGTACTTC. It yields the protein CASSSGTVLSYEQYF. Using reference TRBV28 and TRBJ2-7 for the parts outside the CDR3, the full variable domain is DVKVTQSSRYLVKRTGEKVFLECVQDMDHENMFWYRQDPGLGLRLIYFSYDVKMKEKGDIPEGYSVSREKKERFSLILESASTNQTSMYLCASSSGTVLSYEQYFGPGTRLTVT.

The chain links TRBV6-5 to TRBJ1-2, with D possibly TRBD1 on 5 matching bases. CDR3 length: 14 amino acids. The germline CDR1 and CDR2 sequences are MNHEY and SVGAGI. V was clipped by 4 bases and J by 5 bases, with 14 bases between them. The CDR3 sequence: CASSSAAGGYGYTF. CDR3 DNA sequence: TGTGCCAGCAGTTCAGCCGCGGGGGGGTATGGCTACACCTTC.

The rearrangement links TRBV9 to TRBJ1-4; D is perhaps TRBD1 (6 bases). Germline CDR1 is SGDLS and CDR2 is YYNGEE. Trimming stripped 5 bases from V and 1 base from J, with 9 bases between. CDR3 size: 14 residues. The CDR3 protein is CASSLGGTNEKLFF. CDR3 coding DNA: TGTGCCAGCAGTTTAGGGGGAACTAATGAAAAACTGTTTTTT.

V usage is TRBV5-1 and J usage is TRBJ1-1, with D maybe TRBD1 (5 bases). Per germline, CDR1 SGHRS and CDR2 YFSETQ. V was clipped by 0 bases and J by 6 bases, with 18 bases between them. CDR3 length equals 16 residues. The chain's CDR3 is CASSLGLVRGLAEAFF. The CDR3 DNA follows: TGCGCCAGCAGCTTGGGTTTAGTGCGGGGGTTGGCTGAAGCTTTCTTT.

V is TRBV7-8 and J is TRBJ1-6; 7 bases agree with TRBD1. Unmatched junction bases numbered 13, after V lost 2 bases and J lost 0 bases. This CDR3 is built from 20 residues. Germline CDR1 SGHVS, CDR2 FQNEAQ. DNA for the CDR3: TGTGCCAGCAGCTTAAATTCCCCACAGGGGATGAGCTCCTATAATTCACCCCTCCACTTT. Translation: CASSLNSPQGMSSYNSPLHF. Based on the CDR3 plus reference TRBV7-8 and TRBJ1-6, the full variable domain is GAGVSQSPRYKVAKRGQDVALRCDPISGHVSLFWYQQALGQGPEFLTYFQNEAQLDKSGLPSDRFFAERPEGSVSTLKIQRTQQEDSAVYLCASSLNSPQGMSSYNSPLHFGNGTRLTVT.